Below, 12 T cell receptor beta chains from the same sample are listed, as sequenced in a study of blood T cell repertoires in COVID-19 (dated by TCRdb to between 2020 and 2021). Library preparation used the immunoSEQ multiplex PCR assay. This immuneACCESS table, as held by TCRdb, lists in-frame sequences with V and J called but not all clones. Of the missing ones, under half trace to an unresolved V gene in checked studies; the others have no known cause. The sample table holds 95,000 to 110,000 clones, of which 85% to 90% were seen once. Around 15% of the sample is in the top ten clones. The sample was peripheral blood. Source of these receptors: a man aged 50-59 years with acute or convalescent COVID-19.

The gene calls are TRBV13 and TRBJ2-7; the D gene is possibly TRBD2 (5 bases). Germline values: CDR1 PRHDT, CDR2 FYEKMQ (reference sequence). The V end lost 5 bases, the J end lost 2 bases, and 13 bases lay between the germline ends. CDR3 length: 14 amino acids. CDR3 amino acids: CASSMRTRPYEQYF. CDR3 DNA sequence: TGTGCCAGCAGCATGAGGACTCGCCCCTACGAGCAGTACTTC.

The V call is TRBV6-2 or TRBV6-3, the J call TRBJ2-1; 7 nucleotides agree with TRBD2. J was trimmed by 4 bases and V by 6 bases; bases with no gene match: 12. CDR1 and CDR2 (germline): MNHEY, SVGEGT. This CDR3 has 16 residues. The CDR3 here is CASSLRSGEIYNEQFF. In nucleotides, the CDR3 is TGTGCCAGCAGCCTCCGAAGCGGGGAAATATACAATGAGCAGTTCTTC.

The chain has TRBV12-3 or TRBV12-4 and TRBJ2-7; the D is unclear. The V gene lost 6 bases and the J gene lost 1 base, with 7 bases spanning the gap. This CDR3 contains 12 residues. The CDR3: CASRAGSYEQYF. CDR3 bases: TGTGCCAGCAGAGCCGGGTCCTACGAGCAGTACTTC.

This chain joins TRBV6-5 and TRBJ1-2; 7 bases align to TRBD1. The germline gives CDR1 MNHEY, CDR2 SVGAGI. The junction had 9 bases not matched to a gene; V was cut back by 6 bases and J by 8 bases. The CDR3 spans 13 residues. This CDR3 reads CASRRGTDGGYTF. CDR3 DNA: TGTGCCAGCAGACGCGGGACAGACGGGGGCTACACCTTC.

The J gene is TRBJ1-2, the V gene TRBV28; D is possibly TRBD1 (5 bases). The germline V and J ends were trimmed by 2 bases and 5 bases, with 12 bases remaining between them. Germline V gene data show CDR1 as MDHEN and CDR2 as SYDVKM. The CDR3 spans 14 residues. The DNA for the CDR3 is TGTGCCAGCAGTTTAGGGGGGGGACCATATGGCTACACCTTC. Amino acid sequence: CASSLGGGPYGYTF.

A remark on this clone: A junction boundary mismatches the germline segment, possibly from a read error. Other DNA sequences in this specimen translate into the identical CDR3. The gene calls are TRBV2 and TRBJ1-5, with D hard to call. The CDR3 consists of 15 residues. Germline CDR1 SNHLY, CDR2 FYNNEI. As DNA, the CDR3 is TGTGCCAGCAGTGAAAGAGGTCAGCCTAATCAGCCCCAACATTTT. Its protein is CASSERGQPNQPQHF. The complete variable domain, with remaining parts taken from reference TRBV2 and TRBJ1-5, reads EPEVTQTPSHQVTQMGQEVILRCVPISNHLYFYWYRQILGQKVEFLVSFYNNEISEKSEIFDDQFSVERPDGSNFTLKIRSTKLEDSAMYFCASSERGQPNQPQHFGDGTRLSIL.

The genes are TRBV5-8 and TRBJ1-4, with 8 bases that match TRBD1. V was clipped by 3 bases and J by 16 bases; unmatched bases: 14. Germline lookup yields CDR1 SGHTS and CDR2 YDEGEE. The CDR3 loop spans 14 amino acids. CDR3 bases: TGTGCCAGCAGCTCAAGACAGGGGAAGAGGTTGGAGTTTTTT. It encodes CASSSRQGKRLEFF.

This clone was counted a few times. The chain carries TRBV5-4 and TRBJ2-3; 9 bases agree with TRBD2. The CDR3 contains 14 residues. Losses at the gene ends were 5 bases for V and 6 bases for J; bases not matched to a gene: 7. Germline V gene lookup returns CDR1 SGHNT and CDR2 YYREEE (reference sequence). CDR3 bases: TGTGCCAGCAGTACTGGACTAGCGCGGGATACGCAGTATTTT. Translating gives CASSTGLARDTQYF.

The chain couples TRBV5-1 to TRBJ2-2, with D perhaps matching TRBD1 (6 bases). Trimming stripped 5 bases from V and 6 bases from J, with 14 bases between. The CDR3 spans 14 residues. CDR1 is SGHRS, CDR2 YFSETQ, per germline. The CDR3 DNA follows: TGCGCCAGCAGTGAGACAGGAGGATCCGGGGAGCTGTTTTTT. It encodes CASSETGGSGELFF.

This rearrangement joins TRBV20-1 to TRBJ1-4; no clear D gene. V dropped 5 bases and J dropped 5 bases, with 6 bases sitting between them. The CDR3 sequence is 11 residues long. Germline values: CDR1 DFQATT, CDR2 SNEGSKA (reference sequence). The CDR3 loop reads CSAGRNEKLFF. The CDR3 nucleotides are TGCAGTGCTGGCAGGAATGAAAAACTGTTTTTT.

V is TRBV27 and J is TRBJ2-7; tentatively, D is TRBD2 (6 bases). Per germline, CDR1 MNHEY and CDR2 SMNVEV (reference sequence). Trimming shortened V by 2 bases and J by 1 base, and 9 bases separated the two germline ends. This CDR3 region has 14 residues. The CDR3 loop is CASSLMAGSYEQYF. In DNA, the CDR3 is TGTGCCAGCAGTTTAATGGCGGGATCCTACGAGCAGTACTTC.

The J gene is TRBJ2-2, the V gene TRBV29-1; TRBD2 agrees at 11 bases. Trimming removed 6 bases from V and 4 bases from J; junction bases left unmatched: 7. The germline V gene encodes CDR1 SQVTM and CDR2 ANQGSEA. This CDR3 region has 15 residues. DNA for the CDR3: TGCAGCGTGGTCGAGGGACTAGCGGTCACCGGGGAGCTGTTTTTT. Its protein product is CSVVEGLAVTGELFF.